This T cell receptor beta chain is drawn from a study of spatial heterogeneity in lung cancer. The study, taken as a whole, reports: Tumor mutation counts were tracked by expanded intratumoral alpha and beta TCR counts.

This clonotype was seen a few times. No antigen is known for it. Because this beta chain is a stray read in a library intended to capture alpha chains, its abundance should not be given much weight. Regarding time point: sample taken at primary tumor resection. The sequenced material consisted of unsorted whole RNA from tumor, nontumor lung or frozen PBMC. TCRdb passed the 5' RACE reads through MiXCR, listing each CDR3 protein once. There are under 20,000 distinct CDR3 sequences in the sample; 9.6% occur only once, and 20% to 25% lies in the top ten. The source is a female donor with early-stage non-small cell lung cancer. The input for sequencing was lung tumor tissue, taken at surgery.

CDR3 sequence reads: CASSSRDNEQFF. CDR3 nucleotide sequence: TGCGCCAGCAGCTCCAGGGACAATGAGCAGTTCTTC. This sequence joins TRBV5-1 and TRBJ2-1; D is perhaps TRBD1 (5 bases). Germline CDR1 reads SGHRS; CDR2 reads YFSETQ. The V gene lost 3 bases and the J gene lost 5 bases, with 6 bases spanning the gap. This CDR3 comprises 12 residues. Full variable domain (rest looked up from reference TRBV5-1 and TRBJ2-1): KAGVTQTPRYLIKTRGQQVTLSCSPISGHRSVSWYQQTPGQGLQFLFEYFSETQRNKGNFPGRFSGRQFSNSRSEMNVSTLELGDSALYLCASSSRDNEQFFGPGTRLTVL.